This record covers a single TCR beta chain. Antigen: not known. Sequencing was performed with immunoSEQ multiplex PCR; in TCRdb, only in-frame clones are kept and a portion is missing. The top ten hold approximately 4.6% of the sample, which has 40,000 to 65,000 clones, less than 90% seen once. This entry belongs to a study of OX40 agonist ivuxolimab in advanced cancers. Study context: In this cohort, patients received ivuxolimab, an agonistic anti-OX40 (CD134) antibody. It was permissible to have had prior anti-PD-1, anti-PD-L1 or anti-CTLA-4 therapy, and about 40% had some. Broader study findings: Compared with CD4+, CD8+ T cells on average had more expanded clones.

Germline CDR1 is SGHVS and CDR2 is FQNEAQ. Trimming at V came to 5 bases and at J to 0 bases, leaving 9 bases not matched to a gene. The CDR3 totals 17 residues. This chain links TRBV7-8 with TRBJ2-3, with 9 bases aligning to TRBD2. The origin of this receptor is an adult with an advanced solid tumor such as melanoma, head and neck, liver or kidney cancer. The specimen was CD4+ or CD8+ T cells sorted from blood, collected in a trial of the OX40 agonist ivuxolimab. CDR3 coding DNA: TGTGCCAGCAGCAAACAAATAGCGGGAGCTAGCACAGATACGCAGTATTTT. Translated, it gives CASSKQIAGASTDTQYF.